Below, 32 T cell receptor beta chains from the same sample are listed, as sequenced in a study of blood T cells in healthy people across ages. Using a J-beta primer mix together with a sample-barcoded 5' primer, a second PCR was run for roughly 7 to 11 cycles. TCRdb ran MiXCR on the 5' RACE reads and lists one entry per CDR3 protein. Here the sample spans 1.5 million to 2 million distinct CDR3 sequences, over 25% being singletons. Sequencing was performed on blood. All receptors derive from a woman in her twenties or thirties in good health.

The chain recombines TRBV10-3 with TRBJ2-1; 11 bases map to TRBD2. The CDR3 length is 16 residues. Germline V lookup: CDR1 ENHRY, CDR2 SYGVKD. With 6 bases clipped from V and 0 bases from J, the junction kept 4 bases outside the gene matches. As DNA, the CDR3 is TGTGCCATCAGACCGACTAGCGGGGACTCCTACAATGAGCAGTTCTTC. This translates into CAIRPTSGDSYNEQFF.

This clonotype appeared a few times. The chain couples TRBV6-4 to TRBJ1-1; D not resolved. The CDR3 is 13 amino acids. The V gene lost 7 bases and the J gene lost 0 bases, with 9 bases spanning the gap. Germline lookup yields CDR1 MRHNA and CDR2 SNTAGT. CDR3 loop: CASKAEMNTEAFF. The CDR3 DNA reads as TGTGCCAGCAAGGCAGAAATGAACACTGAAGCTTTCTTT.

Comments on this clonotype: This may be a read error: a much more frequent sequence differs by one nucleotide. Here the CDR3 reads CASGHRPGDTEAFF. The CDR3 nucleotides read TGCGCCAGCGGCCACAGGCCCGGCGACACTGAAGCTTTCTTT. The V call is TRBV4-3, the J call TRBJ1-1; D might be TRBD1 (5 bases). Germline CDR1 LGHNA, CDR2 YSLEER. This CDR3 is 14 amino acids long.

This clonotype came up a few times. This chain's CDR3 is CASSLSQGLETQYF. The CDR3, as DNA: TGTGCCAGCAGTTTATCACAGGGTTTGGAGACCCAGTACTTC. The V call is TRBV12-3 or TRBV12-4, the J call TRBJ2-5; tentatively, D is TRBD1 (6 bases). V lost 2 bases, J lost 5 bases, and 12 bases lay in between. The CDR3 covers 14 residues.

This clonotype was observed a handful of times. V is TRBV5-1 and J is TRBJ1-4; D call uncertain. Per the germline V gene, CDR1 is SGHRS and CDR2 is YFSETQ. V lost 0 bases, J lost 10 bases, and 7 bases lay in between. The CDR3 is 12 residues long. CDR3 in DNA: TGCGCCAGCAGCTTGGCCCGGGGAAAACTGTTTTTT. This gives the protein CASSLARGKLFF.

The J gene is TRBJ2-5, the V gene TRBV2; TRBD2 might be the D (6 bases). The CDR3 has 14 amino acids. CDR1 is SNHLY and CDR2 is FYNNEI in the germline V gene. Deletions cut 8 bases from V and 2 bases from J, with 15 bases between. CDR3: CASGERDFQETQYF. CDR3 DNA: TGTGCCAGCGGCGAACGGGACTTTCAAGAGACCCAGTACTTC.

CDR3 sequence: CASSLNPGQGNDEQFF. CDR3 bases: TGCGCCAGCAGCTTAAATCCGGGACAGGGTAATGATGAGCAGTTCTTC. The chain uses TRBV5-1 and TRBJ2-1; 9 positions agree with TRBD1. There are 16 residues in the CDR3. The ends lost 2 bases at V and 8 bases at J; junction bases unmatched: 11. Germline V gene data show CDR1 as SGHRS and CDR2 as YFSETQ.

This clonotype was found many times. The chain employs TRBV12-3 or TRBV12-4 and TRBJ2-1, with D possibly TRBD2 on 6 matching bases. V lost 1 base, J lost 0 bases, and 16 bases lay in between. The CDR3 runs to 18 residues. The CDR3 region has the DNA TGTGCCAGCAGTTTAGGGACCAGCGGCGGGACCTCCTACAATGAGCAGTTCTTC. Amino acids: CASSLGTSGGTSYNEQFF.

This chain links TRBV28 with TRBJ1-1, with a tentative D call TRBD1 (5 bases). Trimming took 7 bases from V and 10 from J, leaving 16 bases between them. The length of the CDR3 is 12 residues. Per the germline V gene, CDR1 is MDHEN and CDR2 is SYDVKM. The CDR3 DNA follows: TGTGCCAGCAAAGAAGGATTGGGGGGAGCTTTCTTT. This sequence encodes CASKEGLGGAFF.

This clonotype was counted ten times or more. The DNA for the CDR3 is TGTGCCAGCAGCCATGTTGGACTCGCGGGAGGGCCTGAGCAGTTCTTC. It yields the protein CASSHVGLAGGPEQFF. The chain has TRBV7-9 and TRBJ2-1, with 9 nucleotides matching TRBD2. The V gene's germline CDR1 is SEHNR and CDR2 FQNEAQ (reference sequence). The CDR3 spans 16 residues. The V segment lost 5 bases and the J segment 9 bases; nucleotides outside the gene matches: 14.

CDR3 in amino acids: CASSPPGGQGYEQFF. For the CDR3, the DNA is TGTGCCAGCTCACCACCCGGGGGACAGGGGTATGAGCAGTTCTTC. The genes are TRBV18 and TRBJ2-1, with 10 positions matching TRBD1. Per germline, CDR1 KGHSH and CDR2 LQKENI. The CDR3 runs to 15 residues. With 0 bases clipped from V and 8 bases from J, the junction kept 4 bases outside the gene matches.

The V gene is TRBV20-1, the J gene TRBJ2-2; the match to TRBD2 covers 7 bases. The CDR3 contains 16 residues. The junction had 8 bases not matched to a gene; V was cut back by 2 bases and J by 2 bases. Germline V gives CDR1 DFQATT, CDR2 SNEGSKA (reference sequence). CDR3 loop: CSARRNLAVNTGELFF. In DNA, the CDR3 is TGCAGTGCTAGACGTAACCTAGCGGTAAACACCGGGGAGCTGTTTTTT.

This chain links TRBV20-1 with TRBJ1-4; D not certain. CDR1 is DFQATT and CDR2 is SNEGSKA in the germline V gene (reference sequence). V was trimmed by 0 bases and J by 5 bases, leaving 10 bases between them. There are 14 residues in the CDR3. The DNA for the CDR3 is TGCAGTGCTAGAGAAACGAGGGTGAATGAAAAACTGTTTTTT. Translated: CSARETRVNEKLFF.

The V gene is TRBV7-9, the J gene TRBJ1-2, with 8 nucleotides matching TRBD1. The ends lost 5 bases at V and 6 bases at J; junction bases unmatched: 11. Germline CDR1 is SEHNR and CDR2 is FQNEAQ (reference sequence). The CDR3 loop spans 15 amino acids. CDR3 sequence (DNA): TGTGCCAGCAGCCTCGACAGGGGACTCCCGGATGGCTACACCTTC. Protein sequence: CASSLDRGLPDGYTF.

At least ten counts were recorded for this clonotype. CDR3 nucleotides: TGTGCCAGCAGCTTAGTTAGCTATGGCTACACCTTC. Translating it yields CASSLVSYGYTF. The rearrangement joins TRBV7-2 to TRBJ1-2; D is ambiguous. Germline V gives CDR1 SGHTA, CDR2 FQGNSA. CDR3 size: 12 residues. The ends were cut back, 1 base at V and 4 bases at J, with 4 bases in the middle.

CDR3 sequence: CAWSEGMNTEAFF. For the CDR3, the DNA is TGTGCCTGGAGTGAAGGGATGAACACTGAAGCTTTCTTT. This chain uses TRBV30 with TRBJ1-1, with no clear D. The germline V and J ends were trimmed by 1 base and 0 bases, with 6 bases remaining between them. In germline, CDR1 is GTSNPN, CDR2 SVGIG (reference sequence). The CDR3 loop spans 13 amino acids.

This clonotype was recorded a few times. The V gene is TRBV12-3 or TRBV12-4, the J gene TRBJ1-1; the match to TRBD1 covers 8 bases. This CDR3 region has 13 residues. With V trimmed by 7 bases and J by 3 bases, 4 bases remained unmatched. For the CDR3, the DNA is TGTGCCAGCATAACAGGGGGGGACACTGAAGCTTTCTTT. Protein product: CASITGGDTEAFF.

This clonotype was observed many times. CDR3 sequence (DNA): TGTGCCAGCAGAAGAGAGAGCGGCGCAACTAATGAAAAACTGTTTTTT. Translation gives CASRRESGATNEKLFF. The rearrangement uses TRBV6-4 and TRBJ1-4; no reliable D call. The V end was cut by 6 bases, the J end by 0 bases, with 14 bases between. The length of the CDR3 is 16 residues. CDR1 and CDR2 from the germline V gene are MRHNA and SNTAGT.

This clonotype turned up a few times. The CDR3 nucleotides are TGTGCCAGCAGCTTCAATAGCGGGGGGGCATACCCAAAGGAGACCCAGTACTTC. Translation: CASSFNSGGAYPKETQYF. The J gene is TRBJ2-5, the V gene TRBV7-6; TRBD2 matches at 11 bases. This CDR3 comprises 18 residues. V was clipped by 3 bases and J by 5 bases; unmatched bases: 14. CDR1 is SGHVS and CDR2 is FNYEAQ in the germline V gene. The whole variable domain, remainder taken from reference TRBV7-6 and TRBJ2-5, is GAGVSQSPRYKVTKRGQDVALRCDPISGHVSLYWYRQALGQGPEFLTYFNYEAQQDKSGLPNDRFSAERPEGSISTLTIQRTEQRDSAMYRCASSFNSGGAYPKETQYFGPGTRLLVL.

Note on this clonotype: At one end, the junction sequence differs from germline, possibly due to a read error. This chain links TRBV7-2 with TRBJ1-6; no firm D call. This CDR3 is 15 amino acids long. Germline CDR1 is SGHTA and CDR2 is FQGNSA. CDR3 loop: CASSLSTNYNSPLHF. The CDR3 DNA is TGTGCTAGCAGCTTATCGACAAACTATAATTCACCCCTCCACTTT. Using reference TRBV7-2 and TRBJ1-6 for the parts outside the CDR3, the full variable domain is GAGVSQSPSNKVTEKGKDVELRCDPISGHTALYWYRQSLGQGLEFLIYFQGNSAPDKSGLPSDRFSAERTGGSVSTLTIQRTQQEDSAVYLCASSLSTNYNSPLHFGNGTRLTVT.

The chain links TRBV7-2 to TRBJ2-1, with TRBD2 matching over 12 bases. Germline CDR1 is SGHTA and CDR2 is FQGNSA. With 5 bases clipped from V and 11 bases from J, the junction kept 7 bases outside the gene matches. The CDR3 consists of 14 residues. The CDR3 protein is CASSLRLAGVKQFF. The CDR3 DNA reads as TGTGCCAGCAGCCTAAGACTAGCGGGGGTCAAGCAGTTCTTC.

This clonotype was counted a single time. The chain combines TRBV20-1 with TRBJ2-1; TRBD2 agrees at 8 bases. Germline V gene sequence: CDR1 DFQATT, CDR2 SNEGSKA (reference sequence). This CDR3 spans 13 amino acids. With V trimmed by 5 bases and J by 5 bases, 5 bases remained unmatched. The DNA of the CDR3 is TGCAGTGCTGGCGGGAGGAATAACAATGAGCAGTTCTTC. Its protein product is CSAGGRNNNEQFF.

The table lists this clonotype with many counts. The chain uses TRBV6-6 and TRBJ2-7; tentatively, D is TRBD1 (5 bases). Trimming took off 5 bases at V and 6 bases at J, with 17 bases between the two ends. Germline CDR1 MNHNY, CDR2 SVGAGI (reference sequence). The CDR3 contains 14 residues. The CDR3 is CASSTSTGRSEQYF. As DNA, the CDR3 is TGTGCCAGCAGTACCTCTACAGGTAGGAGCGAGCAGTACTTC.

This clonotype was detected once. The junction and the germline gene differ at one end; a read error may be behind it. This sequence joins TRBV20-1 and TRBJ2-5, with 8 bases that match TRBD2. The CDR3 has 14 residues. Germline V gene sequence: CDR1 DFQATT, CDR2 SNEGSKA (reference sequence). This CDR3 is CGARVGSGTETQYF. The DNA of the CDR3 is TGCGGTGCTAGAGTAGGTAGCGGGACGGAGACCCAGTACTTC.

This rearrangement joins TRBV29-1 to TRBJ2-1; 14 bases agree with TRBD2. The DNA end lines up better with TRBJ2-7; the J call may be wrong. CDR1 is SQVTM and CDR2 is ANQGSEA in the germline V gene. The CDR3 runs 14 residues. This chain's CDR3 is CSVSGLAGDNEQYF. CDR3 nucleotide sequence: TGCAGCGTCTCGGGACTAGCGGGAGACAATGAGCAGTACTTC.

The chain's CDR3 is CSVQRGGADTQYF. CDR3 in DNA: TGCAGCGTTCAGCGGGGGGGGGCAGATACGCAGTATTTT. The chain carries TRBV29-1 and TRBJ2-3, with 10 bases fitting TRBD2. The CDR3 has 13 residues. The ends lost 5 bases at V and 4 bases at J; junction bases unmatched: 3. CDR1 and CDR2 (germline): SQVTM, ANQGSEA.

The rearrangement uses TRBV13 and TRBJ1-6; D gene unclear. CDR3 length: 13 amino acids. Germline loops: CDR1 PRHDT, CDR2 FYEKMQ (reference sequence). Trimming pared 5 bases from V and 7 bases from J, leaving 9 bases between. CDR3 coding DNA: TGTGCCAGCAGCACGATCACAAATTCACCCCTCCACTTT. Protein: CASSTITNSPLHF.

The DNA of the CDR3 is TGTGCCAGCAGCTTAGGGGCTAGCCGCTACACAGATACGCAGTATTTT. Its protein is CASSLGASRYTDTQYF. The V and J genes are TRBV7-3 and TRBJ2-3; D assignment may be TRBD1 or TRBD2 (5 bases each). V lost 2 bases and J 2 bases, leaving 14 bases between the germline ends. The CDR3 runs 16 residues. Germline CDR1 and CDR2: SGHTA and FQGTGA.

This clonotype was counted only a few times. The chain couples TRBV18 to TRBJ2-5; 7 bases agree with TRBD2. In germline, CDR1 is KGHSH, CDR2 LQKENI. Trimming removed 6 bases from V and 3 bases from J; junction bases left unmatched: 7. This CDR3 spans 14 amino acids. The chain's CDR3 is CASSTLAAEETQYF. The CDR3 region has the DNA TGTGCCAGCTCGACCCTAGCGGCAGAAGAGACCCAGTACTTC.

The DNA of the CDR3 is TGTGCCAGCAGCTGGGAGCGGGAGAGTATCCACGAGCAGTACTTC. Its translation is CASSWERESIHEQYF. The chain employs TRBV7-2 and TRBJ2-7; TRBD2 aligns across 8 bases. The V segment lost 4 bases and the J segment 5 bases; nucleotides outside the gene matches: 10. The CDR3 is 15 residues long. Per germline, CDR1 SGHTA and CDR2 FQGNSA.

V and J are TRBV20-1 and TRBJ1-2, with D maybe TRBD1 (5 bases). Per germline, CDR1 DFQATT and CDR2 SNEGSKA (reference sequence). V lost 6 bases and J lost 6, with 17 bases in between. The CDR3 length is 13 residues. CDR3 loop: CSAPGQSGNGYTF. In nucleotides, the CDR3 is TGCAGTGCCCCCGGACAATCCGGAAATGGCTACACCTTC.

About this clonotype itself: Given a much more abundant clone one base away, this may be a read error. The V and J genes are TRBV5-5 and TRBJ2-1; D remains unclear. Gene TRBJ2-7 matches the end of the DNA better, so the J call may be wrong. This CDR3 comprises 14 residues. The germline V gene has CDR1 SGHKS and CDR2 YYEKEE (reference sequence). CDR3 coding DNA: TGTGCCAGCAGGAAGGATTACTCCTACAATGAGCAGTACTTC. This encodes CASRKDYSYNEQYF.